This record looks at one T cell receptor (beta chain) sequence and its context. The data were obtained in a study of blood T cell repertoires in COVID-19. The wider study: The samples span acute and convalescent COVID-19 from the United States, Italy and Spain.

The CDR3 length is 14 residues. V lost 1 base to trimming and J lost 0 bases, with 6 bases between them. Looked up from germline, CDR1 is LNHDA and CDR2 is SQIVND (reference sequence). Per the study methods: Amplifying reference gene primers gave estimates of nucleated cell counts. The protocol was immunoSEQ multiplex PCR, while the TCRdb copy is restricted to in-frame clones and leaves out a portion. That table is the source of V, J and clone size, and D and trimming were worked out from the DNA. The sample includes approximately 200,000 clones, around 85% of them seen just once. Study members were between about 18 and 95 years old and lived in 25 or so US regions. Either two negative PCRs, clearance, or symptom resolution qualified Cohort 3 donors as recovered.

The sequencing input was PBMCs or T cells enriched from blood (not recorded which). The origin of this receptor is a man aged 40-50 years who had recovered from COVID-19. The V and J genes are TRBV19 and TRBJ1-1, with D unclear. In DNA form, the CDR3 reads TGTGCCAGTAGTATAGCATCGGTGAACACTGAAGCTTTCTTT. Translating gives CASSIASVNTEAFF. Complete variable domain (other parts from reference TRBV19 and TRBJ1-1): DGGITQSPKYLFRKEGQNVTLSCEQNLNHDAMYWYRQDPGQGLRLIYYSQIVNDFQKGDIAEGYSVSREKKESFPLTVTSAQKNPTAFYLCASSIASVNTEAFFGQGTRLTVV.